These T cell receptor beta chains were read from a single sample in a study of cytomegalovirus exposure and HLA in healthy donors. Some clones are missing from TCRdb's copy, which holds only in-frame ones; the method was immunoSEQ multiplex PCR. The sample has 150,000 to 200,000 clones; about three quarters are singletons. Sequenced input: PBMCs. The receptors originated from a woman between 40 and 50 years old in good health and CMV-seronegative. CDR3s include the opening cysteine and the closing phenylalanine or tryptophan. The D gene is left open where the match is weak. The size entry is marked missing in some rows and otherwise reads once, few, many or a size class.

>TRBJ1-2|TRBV11-3|-|few
CASSLGGSYGYTF
TGTGCCAGCAGCTTAGGGGGCAGCTATGGCTACACCTTC
>TRBJ2-1|TRBV5-6|TRBD2|once
CASSAGLADYNEQFF
TGTGCCAGCAGCGCGGGACTAGCGGACTACAATGAGCAGTTCTTC
>TRBJ2-1|TRBV5-6|TRBD1|-
CASSSIGQVYNEQFF
TGTGCCAGCAGCTCCATTGGACAGGTTTACAATGAGCAGTTCTTC
>TRBJ1-5|TRBV13|TRBD1|-
CASSFRQGGGQPQHF
TGTGCCAGCAGCTTTAGGCAGGGGGGCGGCCAGCCCCAGCATTTT
>TRBJ2-1|TRBV29-1|TRBD2|-
CSKTSGDYNEQFF
TGCAGCAAGACTAGCGGGGACTACAATGAGCAGTTCTTC
>TRBJ2-7|TRBV5-6|TRBD2|-
CASSLGRALHEQYF
TGTGCCAGCAGCTTAGGGAGGGCCCTCCACGAGCAGTACTTC
>TRBJ2-5|TRBV9|TRBD2|-
CASGVETSGSLETQYF
TGTGCCAGCGGCGTAGAAACTAGCGGGAGCTTGGAGACCCAGTACTTC
>TRBJ1-3|TRBV5-4|-|-
CASSSQVGVGNTIYF
TGTGCCAGCAGCTCCCAAGTGGGAGTTGGAAACACCATATATTTT
>TRBJ2-2|TRBV7-9|-|-
CASSLLTSGAGELFF
TGTGCCAGCAGCTTACTTACCTCAGGGGCAGGGGAGCTGTTTTTT
>TRBJ2-1|TRBV27|TRBD2|once
CASSDRLLAGGGDEQFF
TGTGCCAGCAGTGACCGCCTCCTAGCGGGAGGTGGGGATGAGCAGTTCTTC
>TRBJ2-7|TRBV7-9|TRBD2|-
CASSRSTSGFYEQYF
TGTGCCAGCAGCCGTTCGACTAGCGGGTTTTACGAGCAGTACTTC
>TRBJ1-2|TRBV10-2|-|once
CASSESLSPVAYGYTF
TGCGCCAGCAGTGAGTCGCTAAGTCCGGTCGCCTATGGCTACACCTTC
>TRBJ2-3|TRBV10-3|TRBD2|few
CAISESSGRWSDTQYF
TGTGCCATCAGCGAAAGTAGCGGGAGGTGGTCAGATACGCAGTATTTT
>TRBJ1-3|TRBV7-2|TRBD1|-
CASSSTGGLSGNTIYF
TGTGCCAGCAGCTCGACAGGGGGGTTATCTGGAAACACCATATATTTT
>TRBJ2-2|TRBV5-1|-|-
CASSIQQGRTGELFF
TGCGCCAGCAGCATACAACAGGGGAGGACCGGGGAGCTGTTTTTT
>TRBJ2-7|TRBV4-1|-|-
CASSRYRDSYEQYF
TGCGCCAGCAGCCGATACCGGGACTCCTACGAGCAGTACTTC